A single sample gave rise to the 10 T cell receptor beta chains below, sequenced in a study of cytomegalovirus exposure and HLA in healthy donors. The PCR employed 60 Vbeta primers together with 13 Jbeta primers. Method: immunoSEQ multiplex PCR; TCRdb's copy keeps in-frame clones and lacks some. The repertoire holds about 170,000 clones, with 80% to 90% as singletons. The sample was PBMCs. The origin of the receptors is a man aged 30-40 years in good health and CMV-seropositive.

This clone was seen a single time. This chain uses TRBV5-1 with TRBJ2-3; D is possibly TRBD2 (5 bases). V was pared by 1 base and J by 2 bases, with 11 bases between. The CDR3 has 15 amino acids. The germline V gene has CDR1 SGHRS and CDR2 YFSETQ. CDR3 protein: CASSLPSSNTDTQYF. Written as DNA, the CDR3 is TGCGCCAGCAGCTTGCCTAGCAGTAACACAGATACGCAGTATTTT.

The CDR3 here is CASSISVEAGCYEQYF. DNA of the CDR3: TGTGCCAGTAGTATCTCGGTTGAGGCGGGATGCTACGAGCAGTACTTC. The chain links TRBV19 to TRBJ2-7; D is perhaps TRBD2 (6 bases). This CDR3 comprises 16 residues. Deletions cut 3 bases from V and 3 bases from J, with 18 bases between. In germline, CDR1 is LNHDA, CDR2 SQIVND (reference sequence).

This clone was seen only once. The same CDR3 can be traced to other DNA sequences in this sample. The chain has TRBV25-1 and TRBJ2-1; D is possibly TRBD2 (6 bases). V was cut by 2 bases and J by 9 bases, with 14 bases left in between. Germline CDR1 and CDR2: MGHDK and SYGVNS. This CDR3 contains 14 residues. The CDR3 region is CASSEAGKGGEQFF. In DNA form, the CDR3 reads TGTGCCAGCAGTGAAGCCGGGAAGGGAGGTGAGCAGTTCTTC.

The rearrangement uses TRBV6-1 and TRBJ1-1; D possibly corresponds to TRBD1 (5 bases). V dropped 0 bases and J dropped 1 base, with 9 bases sitting between them. The CDR3 extends over 15 amino acids. The germline V gene encodes CDR1 MNHNS and CDR2 SASEGT. CDR3 sequence (DNA): TGTGCCAGCAGTGAAGCCAGACAGCCGAACACTGAAGCTTTCTTT. This encodes CASSEARQPNTEAFF.

Here the CDR3 reads CASSAGTSAKQFF. The DNA for the CDR3 is TGTGCCAGCAGCGCCGGGACTAGCGCCAAGCAGTTCTTC. This chain uses TRBV7-6 with TRBJ2-1; 10 bases map to TRBD2. This CDR3 region has 13 residues. V gave up 5 bases and J gave up 11 bases; unmatched junction bases: 6. Germline V gene sequence: CDR1 SGHVS, CDR2 FNYEAQ. The whole variable domain, filled in from reference TRBV7-6 and TRBJ2-1, reads GAGVSQSPRYKVTKRGQDVALRCDPISGHVSLYWYRQALGQGPEFLTYFNYEAQQDKSGLPNDRFSAERPEGSISTLTIQRTEQRDSAMYRCASSAGTSAKQFFGPGTRLTVL.

The chain is built from TRBV7-9 and TRBJ2-3, with D possibly matching TRBD2 (6 bases). CDR3 length equals 15 residues. The V gene lost 1 base and the J gene lost 6 bases, with 14 bases spanning the gap. Germline V gene sequence: CDR1 SEHNR, CDR2 FQNEAQ (reference sequence). The CDR3: CASSLGLAASDTQYF. CDR3 in DNA: TGTGCCAGCAGCTTAGGATTAGCGGCGAGCGATACGCAGTATTTT. Full variable domain (missing parts from reference TRBV7-9 and TRBJ2-3): DTGVSQNPRHKITKRGQNVTFRCDPISEHNRLYWYRQTLGQGPEFLTYFQNEAQLEKSRLLSDRFSAERPKGSFSTLEIQRTEQGDSAMYLCASSLGLAASDTQYFGPGTRLTVL.

V gene TRBV19 combines with J gene TRBJ2-2; D may be TRBD1 (6 bases). Germline loops: CDR1 LNHDA, CDR2 SQIVND (reference sequence). This CDR3 has 15 residues. The germline V and J ends were trimmed by 1 base and 7 bases, with 13 bases remaining between them. This chain's CDR3 is CASSIAGELSGELFF. The CDR3, as DNA: TGTGCCAGTAGTATAGCAGGGGAACTTAGCGGGGAGCTGTTTTTT.

This clone was seen a few times. CDR3 bases: TGCGCCAGCAGCCAAGTTCGGGGGGGCGAGCAGTACGTC. Residues: CASSQVRGGEQYV. The chain links TRBV4-3 to TRBJ2-7; 8 bases are a match to TRBD2. This CDR3 spans 13 amino acids. V dropped 1 base and J dropped 6; count of bases not matched to a gene: 2. Germline V lookup: CDR1 LGHNA, CDR2 YSLEER.

The chain combines TRBV19 with TRBJ2-1; 14 bases align to TRBD2. Losses at the gene ends were 5 bases for V and 0 bases for J; bases not matched to a gene: 6. Germline V lookup: CDR1 LNHDA, CDR2 SQIVND (reference sequence). CDR3 length equals 18 residues. This CDR3 is CASSAGLAGAFSYNEQFF. In nucleotides, the CDR3 is TGTGCCAGTAGTGCGGGACTAGCGGGAGCATTCTCCTACAATGAGCAGTTCTTC.

The rearrangement uses TRBV4-2 and TRBJ2-7; 9 nucleotides agree with TRBD2. Losses at the gene ends were 0 bases for V and 2 bases for J; bases not matched to a gene: 2. Germline values: CDR1 LGHNA, CDR2 YNFKEQ. The CDR3 length is 15 residues. Here the CDR3 DNA reads TGTGCCAGCAGCCAAGAGCGGGAGGGCCCCTACGAGCAGTACTTC. Its protein product is CASSQEREGPYEQYF.